This is a list of T cell receptor beta chains from one sample in a study of T cell responses to AZD1222 COVID-19 vaccine. Assay used: immunoSEQ multiplex PCR; TCRdb lists only in-frame clones, some missing. Of about 130,000 clones listed, over 65% are singletons. The sample here was peripheral blood, taken on day 0 of AZD1222 vaccination. The receptors shown here come from an adult in good health. CDR3s include the opening cysteine and the closing phenylalanine or tryptophan. Clone size appears in some rows only: once, few, many, or a class for an expanded clone.

clone size	V gene	J gene	CDR3 protein
.	TRBV5-4	TRBJ1-1	CASGGGTALTEAFF
few	TRBV28	TRBJ2-2	CASSPPWTVGELFF
.	TRBV9	TRBJ2-5	CASSVGGLQETQYF
once	TRBV10-1	TRBJ1-2	CASSPGSMTGYGYTF
.	TRBV21-1	TRBJ1-2	CASSTRRDRGCYNYGYTF
.	TRBV5-1	TRBJ2-7	CASSLDRFGEGSYEQYF
.	TRBV27	TRBJ1-6	CASSFGGENSPLHF
.	TRBV5-4	TRBJ2-7	CASSLEAGSFEQYF
.	TRBV29-1	TRBJ1-1	CSVEPGGTEAFF
.	TRBV5-1	TRBJ1-1	CASSLSGLEAFF
.	TRBV6-2/TRBV6-3	TRBJ1-3	CASSYEGANTIYF
.	TRBV6-1	TRBJ2-7	CASSEPYEQYF
.	TRBV28	TRBJ2-3	CASSSPLQRGTDTQYF
.	TRBV20-1	TRBJ1-1	CRGQGTEAFF
.	TRBV28	TRBJ2-7	CASRGTPGQGASSYEQYF
few	TRBV9	TRBJ1-1	CASRGVSSREAFF
.	TRBV7-9	TRBJ2-3	CASSYPGQGADTQYF
.	TRBV5-4	TRBJ1-6	CASRPDRANSPLHF
.	TRBV30	TRBJ1-1	CAWSQGFATEAFF
once	TRBV7-9	TRBJ2-5	CASSPRTVQETQYF
.	TRBV7-3	TRBJ1-1	CASRATGGDTEAFF
.	TRBV5-4	TRBJ1-1	CASSRGDDTEAFF
.	TRBV2	TRBJ2-7	CASLGTVLYEQYF
.	TRBV5-1	TRBJ1-2	CASSPLVGRANYGYTF
once	TRBV6-5	TRBJ2-3	CASSYNPGQGTDTQYF
.	TRBV2	TRBJ1-2	CASRPGQVEGYTF
.	TRBV11-2	TRBJ1-5	CASSLERAQPQHF
.	TRBV6-2/TRBV6-3	TRBJ1-2	CASSPDTVYGYTF
.	TRBV7-8	TRBJ2-1	CASSLQGSSYNEQFF
.	TRBV12-3/TRBV12-4	TRBJ1-2	CASSPQGDYGYTF
few	TRBV28	TRBJ1-2	CASSLVPGINYGYTF
.	TRBV30	TRBJ1-2	CAWNLLGRRIDF
.	TRBV25-1	TRBJ1-5	CASKEGGEDQPQHF
.	TRBV28	TRBJ1-5	CASFPADSNQPQHF
.	TRBV5-1	TRBJ1-1	CASSPPGGRLLNTEAFF
.	TRBV29-1	TRBJ1-2	CSVGGYGYTF
.	TRBV7-7	TRBJ1-3	CASSLGGQFGNTIYF
once	TRBV10-3	TRBJ2-3	CAITDSGVDTQYF
once	TRBV5-1	TRBJ1-2	CASSRGDRDYGYTF
.	TRBV19	TRBJ1-2	CASSIKTGSTYGYTF
once	TRBV29-1	TRBJ1-1	CSASMNTEAFF
.	TRBV7-9	TRBJ2-3	CASSLLKGLETDTQYF
.	TRBV28	TRBJ1-2	CASSSPGRDGPPGYGYTF
.	TRBV4-1	TRBJ1-2	CASSQDKASSRAYGYTF
.	TRBV28	TRBJ2-4	CASRIQGLAKNIQYF
.	TRBV5-1	TRBJ2-1	CASSATGTGVVNEQFF
.	TRBV27	TRBJ2-2	CASSLRAGGPLANTGELFF
.	TRBV28	TRBJ1-2	CASRVTGGANYGYTF
.	TRBV6-6	TRBJ1-2	CASSYEAGNGYTF